This T cell receptor beta chain derives from a study of CD8 T cells in cerebrospinal fluid in Alzheimer's disease. Study-level findings and limits: EBV-specific clones showed no enrichment in Alzheimer's patients and were not the top expanded clones.

CSF cells underwent 10X single-cell V(D)J and 5' gene-expression profiling. From its re-call of the 10x single-cell sequencing reads, TCRdb lists each CDR3 protein once, without DNA. This sample's clone table lists just over 1,500 distinct CDR3 sequences. Its frequency marks this clonotype as medium-sized. The antigen remains undetermined. The CDR3 is 15 residues long. CDR1 and CDR2 from the germline V gene are SGHDN and FVKESK. The sequenced sample was cerebrospinal fluid. V is TRBV14 and J is TRBJ2-3; as DNA is missing, the TRBD2 call by TCRdb cannot be tested. This clonotype was sampled from a human donor in good health. This chain's CDR3 is CASSQEIGGGDTQYF.